This TCR beta chain is drawn from a study of T cells in Graves' hyperthyroidism and ophthalmopathy. RNA transcripts served as the template for amplifying TCR beta CDR3 regions. HTBI primers were the set used in a first-round RT-PCR of the TCR CDR3. Each CDR3 protein gets one entry after TCRdb re-called the multiplex PCR reads with MiXCR. The table has hundreds of thousands of distinct CDR3 sequences, roughly 14% seen once. Study-wide results and caveats: Expanded thyroid clonotypes (above 0.001) were mostly also found in blood. Ophthalmopathy was distinguished from stable hyperthyroidism by 13 V-J signatures.

Many counts were recorded for this clonotype. The antigen remains undetermined. Germline lookup yields CDR1 MRHNA and CDR2 SNTAGT. The J segment lost 2 bases and the V segment lost 5 bases, leaving 15 bases of the junction unmatched. The CDR3 has 18 amino acids. This clonotype originated in a woman between 35 and 50 years old with Graves' ophthalmopathy. The V call is TRBV6-4, the J call TRBJ2-7, with TRBD2 matching over 10 bases. Source material: blood. CDR3 nucleotides: TGTGCCAGCAGTCCAAACCCGGGACTAGCGATCTTTCCCTACGAGCAGTACTTC. It codes for CASSPNPGLAIFPYEQYF.